A single sample gave rise to the 31 T cell receptor beta chains below, sequenced in a study of vaccination and CD4 T cells after COVID-19. Their antigens remain unidentified. Treatment described: roughly 10-day PBMC culture with coronavirus spike peptide pools or control peptides (ViraFEST assay). At the Johns Hopkins FTIC core, DNA taken from cultured CD4+ T cells was sequenced by way of the Oncomine TCR Beta short-read assay. A single record per CDR3 protein comes from TCRdb applying MiXCR to the PCR reads. The sample consists of around 15,000 distinct CDR3 sequences, approximately 63% of them appearing once. Sequencing used CD4+ T cells from blood, cultured in vitro. These receptors all stem from a human donor who had recovered from COVID-19.

J is TRBJ1-4 and V is TRBV28; TRBD1 matches at 9 bases. With V trimmed by 3 bases and J by 5 bases, 4 bases remained unmatched. In germline, CDR1 is MDHEN, CDR2 SYDVKM. The CDR3 runs 15 residues. For the CDR3, the DNA is TGTGCCAGCAGTTTTATAGGACAGGGGAATGAAAAACTGTTTTTT. This encodes CASSFIGQGNEKLFF.

The gene calls are TRBV6-1 and TRBJ2-7; the D gene is possibly TRBD2 (5 bases). Germline CDR1 reads MNHNS; CDR2 reads SASEGT. The ends were cut back, 2 bases at V and 2 bases at J, with 10 bases in the middle. CDR3 size: 14 residues. As DNA, the CDR3 is TGTGCCAGCAGTGAATGGGGAGACCCCTACGAGCAGTACTTC. Translating it yields CASSEWGDPYEQYF.

The chain has TRBV30 and TRBJ1-2; 7 bases map to TRBD1. CDR3 size: 13 residues. The V gene end was trimmed by 2 bases and the J gene end by 8 bases; junction bases not matched to a gene: 8. Germline V gene lookup returns CDR1 GTSNPN and CDR2 SVGIG (reference sequence). The CDR3 reads CAWSRSGGRGYTF. The CDR3 bases are TGTGCCTGGAGTAGGTCAGGGGGTAGAGGCTACACCTTC. Using reference TRBV30 and TRBJ1-2 for the parts outside the CDR3, the full variable domain is SQTIHQWPATLVQPVGSPLSLECTVEGTSNPNLYWYRQAAGRGLQLLFYSVGIGQISSEVPQNLSASRPQDRQFILSSKKLLLSDSGFYLCAWSRSGGRGYTFGSGTRLTVV.

The V and J genes are TRBV5-1 and TRBJ2-3; 8 nucleotides agree with TRBD2. The CDR3 has 15 residues. Germline V gene data show CDR1 as SGHRS and CDR2 as YFSETQ. V shed 0 bases and J 11 bases; nucleotides not matched to a gene: 11. As DNA, the CDR3 is TGCGCCAGCAGCTTGGCCGGGACTAGGGCGAGGGGGCAGTATTTT. It translates to CASSLAGTRARGQYF.

The J gene is TRBJ2-7, the V gene TRBV5-4; D might be TRBD1 (6 bases). The CDR3 has 12 amino acids. The V end was cut by 2 bases, the J end by 4 bases, with 7 bases between. The V gene's germline CDR1 is SGHNT and CDR2 YYREEE (reference sequence). CDR3: CASSFQGYEQYF. CDR3 coding DNA: TGTGCCAGCAGCTTTCAGGGGTACGAGCAGTACTTC.

This chain joins TRBV6-1 and TRBJ2-7; D is undetermined. With 2 bases removed from V and 3 bases from J, the gap between germline ends came to 14 bases. The CDR3 contains 15 residues. Germline CDR1 and CDR2: MNHNS and SASEGT. The CDR3 nucleotides are TGTGCCAGCAGTGAACTCCACGGAAACTTCTACGAGCAGTACTTC. It yields the protein CASSELHGNFYEQYF.

The chain employs TRBV25-1 and TRBJ1-2; D unclear. Trimming took 3 bases from V and 8 from J, leaving 19 bases between them. The V gene's germline CDR1 is MGHDK and CDR2 SYGVNS. The CDR3 is 15 amino acids. In DNA, the CDR3 is TGTGCCAGCAGTGAGGACCCCCCGGCGGGGTTCGGCTACACCTTC. It codes for CASSEDPPAGFGYTF.

The V gene is TRBV20-1, the J gene TRBJ2-5; 9 bases are a match to TRBD1. The length of the CDR3 is 13 residues. The junction had 7 bases not matched to a gene; V was cut back by 7 bases and J by 4 bases. Germline CDR1 is DFQATT and CDR2 is SNEGSKA (reference sequence). Here the CDR3 DNA reads TGCAGTGGAAGGGACAGGGTGCTAGAGACCCAGTACTTC. Its translation: CSGRDRVLETQYF.

The chain employs TRBV20-1 and TRBJ2-2; 14 bases map to TRBD2. Germline CDR1 and CDR2: DFQATT and SNEGSKA (reference sequence). The J segment lost 5 bases and the V segment lost 6 bases, leaving 8 bases of the junction unmatched. The CDR3 is made up of 16 amino acids. The CDR3 coding sequence is TGCAGTGCACCCATAAGGACTAGCGGGAGGACCGGGGAGCTGTTTTTT. It encodes CSAPIRTSGRTGELFF.

The chain has TRBV2 and TRBJ2-2, with 7 nucleotides matching TRBD1. The CDR3 runs to 14 residues. Germline loops: CDR1 SNHLY, CDR2 FYNNEI. The trim removed 8 bases at V and 2 bases at J, leaving 5 bases unmatched. The CDR3 region is CASSGTVNTGELFF. The CDR3 DNA is TGTGCCAGCTCGGGGACAGTCAACACCGGGGAGCTGTTTTTT.

The chain employs TRBV19 and TRBJ1-1, with D hard to call. CDR1 and CDR2 (germline): LNHDA, SQIVND (reference sequence). This CDR3 has 14 amino acids. V was trimmed by 3 bases and J by 2 bases, leaving 10 bases between them. CDR3 protein: CASSIQALNTEAFF. The CDR3 region has the DNA TGTGCCAGTAGTATCCAGGCCCTAAACACTGAAGCTTTCTTT. Full variable domain (rest looked up from reference TRBV19 and TRBJ1-1): DGGITQSPKYLFRKEGQNVTLSCEQNLNHDAMYWYRQDPGQGLRLIYYSQIVNDFQKGDIAEGYSVSREKKESFPLTVTSAQKNPTAFYLCASSIQALNTEAFFGQGTRLTVV.

A few counts support this clonotype. The chain employs TRBV20-1 and TRBJ2-5; D gene ambiguous. This CDR3 is 15 amino acids long. V lost 0 bases to trimming and J lost 2 bases, with 13 bases between them. Germline CDR1 and CDR2: DFQATT and SNEGSKA (reference sequence). The CDR3 nucleotides are TGCAGTGCTAGAGAGCCTACTGGGCCGCAAGAGACCCAGTACTTC. Amino acid sequence: CSAREPTGPQETQYF.

This clonotype appeared a few times. CDR3: CASGFTGGETQYF. In nucleotides, the CDR3 is TGTGCCAGCGGATTTACAGGGGGGGAGACCCAGTACTTC. The chain joins TRBV11-2 to TRBJ2-5, with 8 bases that match TRBD1. Per germline, CDR1 SGHAT and CDR2 FQNNGV. The CDR3 loop spans 13 amino acids. The V segment lost 8 bases and the J segment 5 bases; nucleotides outside the gene matches: 7. Looking up the rest from reference TRBV11-2 and TRBJ2-5 gives the full variable domain: EAGVAQSPRYKIIEKRQSVAFWCNPISGHATLYWYQQILGQGPKLLIQFQNNGVVDDSQLPKDRFSAERLKGVDSTLKIQPAKLEDSAVYLCASGFTGGETQYFGPGTRLLVL.

This clonotype was found a few times. This chain connects TRBV6-1 to TRBJ2-2, with no clear D. The CDR3 consists of 14 residues. Per germline, CDR1 MNHNS and CDR2 SASEGT. Trimming left V 4 bases short and J 2 bases short, with 8 bases between. CDR3 nucleotides: TGTGCCAGCAGTGGAGTAGTAAACACCGGGGAGCTGTTTTTT. Its protein product is CASSGVVNTGELFF.

This clonotype was picked up a small number of times. The CDR3 DNA reads TGTGCCAGCAGCTCTCGGGACAGGGGCCCCGAGCAGTACTTC. Amino acid sequence: CASSSRDRGPEQYF. The chain couples TRBV7-9 to TRBJ2-7, with 10 bases lining up with TRBD1. V was pared by 4 bases and J by 6 bases, with 6 bases of the junction left unmatched. The CDR3 runs to 14 residues. The germline gives CDR1 SEHNR, CDR2 FQNEAQ (reference sequence).

The chain recombines TRBV7-3 with TRBJ2-5, with TRBD2 identical over 9 bases. Germline lookup yields CDR1 SGHTA and CDR2 FQGTGA. J gave up 2 bases and V 8 bases, and 6 bases lay outside the gene matches. This CDR3 is 14 amino acids long. In nucleotides, the CDR3 is TGTGCCAGCTCCCTAGCGGGAACGCAAGAGACCCAGTACTTC. Amino acid sequence: CASSLAGTQETQYF.

This rearrangement joins TRBV6-5 to TRBJ2-7; D unclear. Germline loops: CDR1 MNHEY, CDR2 SVGAGI. Trimming took off 3 bases at V and 6 bases at J, with 6 bases between the two ends. This CDR3 contains 11 residues. The CDR3 loop reads CASSYLGEQYF. CDR3 DNA sequence: TGTGCCAGCAGTTATTTGGGCGAGCAGTACTTC.

The rearrangement uses TRBV7-2 and TRBJ2-2; 9 nucleotides match TRBD1. J was trimmed by 3 bases and V by 3 bases; bases with no gene match: 11. The CDR3 consists of 18 residues. The germline V gene has CDR1 SGHTA and CDR2 FQGNSA. CDR3 DNA: TGTGCCAGCAGCTTTAAAATCGGTGGACAGGGGCACACCGGGGAGCTGTTTTTT. It translates to CASSFKIGGQGHTGELFF.

The rearrangement joins TRBV30 to TRBJ1-5; no definite D call. This CDR3 region has 13 residues. The germline V gene has CDR1 GTSNPN and CDR2 SVGIG (reference sequence). The V end was cut by 0 bases, the J end by 0 bases, with 3 bases between. CDR3 DNA sequence: TGTGCCTGGAGTGTATCTAGCAATCAGCCCCAGCATTTT. Protein product: CAWSVSSNQPQHF.

The J gene is TRBJ2-5, the V gene TRBV7-6, with TRBD1 identical over 7 bases. This CDR3 is 14 amino acids long. After removal of 4 bases from V and 5 bases from J, the junction contained 7 bases not matched to a gene. Per germline, CDR1 SGHVS and CDR2 FNYEAQ. In DNA, the CDR3 is TGTGCCAGCAGCTCTAGGGGGCAGAAGGAGACCCAGTACTTC. Translated, it gives CASSSRGQKETQYF.

There are a few counts of this clonotype. The chain has TRBV11-3 and TRBJ1-1; a possible D gene is TRBD1 (6 bases). CDR3 length equals 14 residues. The V gene's germline CDR1 is SGHNT and CDR2 YENEEA. V shed 4 bases and J shed 5 bases, with 14 bases lying between them. For the CDR3, the DNA is TGTGCCAGCAGCTCCCAAGGGGGGATGACTGAAGCTTTCTTT. Its translation: CASSSQGGMTEAFF.

The J gene is TRBJ2-3, the V gene TRBV20-1, with D uncertain. V gave up 6 bases and J gave up 1 base, with 14 bases separating them. Per germline, CDR1 DFQATT and CDR2 SNEGSKA (reference sequence). This CDR3 spans 14 amino acids. The CDR3 sequence: CSAQWEMGTDTQYF. CDR3 DNA: TGCAGTGCGCAGTGGGAAATGGGCACAGATACGCAGTATTTT.

The genes are TRBV6-5 and TRBJ1-5; D call uncertain. CDR3 length: 15 residues. The V and J ends lost 0 bases and 3 bases respectively, with 9 bases between them. Germline V gives CDR1 MNHEY, CDR2 SVGAGI. For the CDR3, the DNA is TGTGCCAGCAGTTACTCGCCCGGAATCAATCAGCCCCAGCATTTT. Translation gives CASSYSPGINQPQHF.

This sequence joins TRBV20-1 and TRBJ1-2, with 7 bases fitting TRBD1. The CDR3 sequence is 15 residues long. After removal of 3 bases from V and 4 bases from J, the junction contained 11 bases not matched to a gene. Germline V gene lookup returns CDR1 DFQATT and CDR2 SNEGSKA (reference sequence). This CDR3 reads CSARDSGGGSYGYTF. CDR3 in DNA: TGCAGTGCTAGGGATTCAGGAGGGGGCTCCTATGGCTACACCTTC.

This clonotype was counted only a few times. The chain has TRBV11-3 and TRBJ2-1; D is possibly TRBD1 or TRBD2 (6 bases each). V gave up 5 bases and J gave up 2 bases, with 16 bases separating them. The germline gives CDR1 SGHNT, CDR2 YENEEA. The CDR3 has 16 amino acids. This CDR3 reads CASSPNLGGTYNEQFF. In nucleotides, the CDR3 is TGTGCCAGCAGCCCTAATCTAGGGGGGACCTACAATGAGCAGTTCTTC.

This clonotype was counted only a few times. The chain joins TRBV19 to TRBJ2-7; D remains ambiguous. This CDR3 comprises 14 residues. V was trimmed by 7 bases and J by 3 bases, leaving 16 bases between them. Germline values: CDR1 LNHDA, CDR2 SQIVND (reference sequence). The CDR3 DNA is TGTGCCAGTACAGTCCAGGCGACGGTCTACGAGCAGTACTTC. The encoded protein is CASTVQATVYEQYF.

The chain has TRBV7-2 and TRBJ2-5; 7 nucleotides agree with TRBD2. The CDR3 spans 15 residues. Germline V gene lookup returns CDR1 SGHTA and CDR2 FQGNSA. V was pared by 5 bases and J by 4 bases, with 10 bases of the junction left unmatched. The CDR3 here is CASSRGLIAGETQYF. CDR3 DNA: TGTGCCAGCAGCCGGGGACTCATAGCGGGAGAGACCCAGTACTTC.

This clonotype was observed a handful of times. The CDR3 sequence is CATSESGTSDTGELFF. CDR3 sequence (DNA): TGTGCCACCAGTGAATCCGGGACTAGTGACACCGGGGAGCTGTTTTTT. The chain is built from TRBV24-1 and TRBJ2-2; 8 bases map to TRBD2. The length of the CDR3 is 16 residues. Germline V CDR1 and CDR2: KGHDR, SFDVKD. Germline trimming cut 4 bases from V and 3 bases from J; bases unmatched to any gene: 6.

J is TRBJ1-2 and V is TRBV30; 9 bases are a match to TRBD1. The CDR3 spans 14 residues. J gave up 4 bases and V 2 bases, and 5 bases lay outside the gene matches. Germline assignment: CDR1 GTSNPN and CDR2 SVGIG (reference sequence). CDR3: CAWSLLTGGYGYTF. The CDR3 DNA sequence: TGTGCCTGGAGTCTACTGACAGGGGGCTATGGCTACACCTTC.

The gene calls are TRBV10-3 and TRBJ1-1, with TRBD1 identical over 9 bases. Germline CDR1 reads ENHRY; CDR2 reads SYGVKD. Trimming cost V 6 bases and J 6 bases; bases outside gene matches: 8. This CDR3 spans 14 amino acids. In DNA form, the CDR3 reads TGTGCCATCAGGACGACAGGGGGAGAACCTGAAGCTTTCTTT. Amino acid sequence: CAIRTTGGEPEAFF.

The chain is built from TRBV24-1 and TRBJ2-1; no firm D call. Germline V gives CDR1 KGHDR, CDR2 SFDVKD. The CDR3 is 14 amino acids. V lost 6 bases to trimming and J lost 3 bases, with 11 bases between them. CDR3 bases: TGTGCCACCAGTCGAACAAGTCTCTACAATGAGCAGTTCTTC. It encodes CATSRTSLYNEQFF.